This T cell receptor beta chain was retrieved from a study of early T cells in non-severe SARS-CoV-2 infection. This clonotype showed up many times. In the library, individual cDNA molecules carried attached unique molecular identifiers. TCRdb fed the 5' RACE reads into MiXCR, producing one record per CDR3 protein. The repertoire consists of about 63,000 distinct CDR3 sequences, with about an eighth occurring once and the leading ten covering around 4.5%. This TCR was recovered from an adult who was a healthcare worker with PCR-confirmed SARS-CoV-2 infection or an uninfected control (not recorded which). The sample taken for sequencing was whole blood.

For the CDR3, the DNA is TGTGCCAGCAGCTTCTCGAATTCGGGGGCCAACGTCCTGACTTTC. It translates to CASSFSNSGANVLTF. The chain is built from TRBV11-2 and TRBJ2-6; D is unresolved. The germline V gene encodes CDR1 SGHAT and CDR2 FQNNGV. The CDR3 spans 15 residues. V lost 3 bases and J 4 bases, leaving 10 bases between the germline ends.